Below, one T cell receptor (beta chain) is given with its context. Individuals drawn from approximately 26 US areas were roughly 18 to 89 years old. This record belongs to a study of blood T cell repertoires in COVID-19. Study background: Both acute and convalescent COVID-19 samples were obtained from the United States, Italy and Spain.

Authors' data handling: Reference gene primers were amplified, and this amplification served to estimate nucleated cell counts. The method was immunoSEQ multiplex PCR; TCRdb's version includes in-frame clones alone and lacks a portion of them. V, J and clone size are those of that table, while D and trimming were read from the DNA. The sample lists approximately 130,000 clones; 83% were seen once. This CDR3 spans 17 amino acids. The V gene's germline CDR1 is LNHDA and CDR2 SQIVND (reference sequence). The V and J ends lost 0 bases and 6 bases, in that order; junction bases with no gene match: 11. The source of this sequence is a man aged 25-45 years who had recovered from COVID-19. The sample comprised PBMCs or T cells enriched from blood (not recorded which). V and J are TRBV19 and TRBJ1-5, with 7 nucleotides matching TRBD1. CDR3 coding DNA: TGTGCCAGTAGTATAGATAAGGACAGGACATGGGGTCAGCCCCAGCATTTT. Translating it yields CASSIDKDRTWGQPQHF.